Sequencing of this T cell receptor (beta chain) was carried out in a study of T cells in Graves' hyperthyroidism and ophthalmopathy. About the study: Specimen type is peripheral blood, collected at initial diagnosis prior to any treatment.

This clonotype was picked up many times. The V and J ends lost 3 bases and 3 bases respectively, with 8 bases between them. The CDR3 covers 13 residues. Germline V gives CDR1 KGHSH, CDR2 LQKENI. Amplification of TCR beta CDR3 regions used RNA as the template. The TCR CDR3 first-round RT-PCR relied on the HTBI primer set. TCRdb analysed the multiplex PCR reads with MiXCR anew, one entry per CDR3 protein. The table lists about 760,000 distinct CDR3 sequences, about 35% of them singletons. What was sequenced was blood. The TCR originated in a middle-aged woman with Graves' hyperthyroidism. The chain uses TRBV18 and TRBJ1-1; D gene unclear. CDR3 DNA: TGTGCCAGCTCACCCGAGGGTCACACTGAAGCTTTCTTT. Protein sequence: CASSPEGHTEAFF.